The entry that follows covers one T cell receptor (beta chain) sequence. Its target is unknown. The data originate from a study of OX40 agonist ivuxolimab in advanced cancers. About the study: Patients took ivuxolimab, an agonistic anti-OX40 (CD134) antibody. Broader study findings: CD4+ and CD8+ blood T cells expanded clonally by week 6 at 0.1 to 3.0 mg/kg. Several nonresponders also turned out to have low normalized T-cell clonal expansion.

CDR3 length equals 15 residues. Per the germline V gene, CDR1 is SGHDT and CDR2 is YYEEEE. V shed 5 bases and J 0 bases; nucleotides not matched to a gene: 5. Cycle 7 day 1, cycle 4 day 1, and baseline were the timepoints at which blood was sampled. Assay: immunoSEQ multiplex PCR; the TCRdb copy retains only in-frame clones and omits some. Altogether some 50,000 clones are present, about 90% being singletons, with the ten largest covering under 2%. The source is an adult with an advanced solid tumor such as melanoma, head and neck, liver or kidney cancer. The chain combines TRBV5-6 with TRBJ1-1; TRBD1 agrees at 9 bases. The starting material was CD4+ or CD8+ T cells sorted from blood, obtained in a trial of the OX40 agonist ivuxolimab. The CDR3 spells CASSYRGLMNTEAFF. In nucleotides, the CDR3 is TGTGCCAGCAGTTACAGGGGGCTGATGAACACTGAAGCTTTCTTT. The full variable domain, with the rest looked up from reference TRBV5-6 and TRBJ1-1, is DAGVTQSPTHLIKTRGQQVTLRCSPKSGHDTVSWYQQALGQGPQFIFQYYEEEERQRGNFPDRFSGHQFPNYSSELNVNALLLGDSALYLCASSYRGLMNTEAFFGQGTRLTVV.